This entry lists 27 T cell receptor beta chains sequenced from one sample in a study of a mutant IDH1 vaccine in newly diagnosed glioma. This table comes from immunoSEQ multiplex PCR, and its TCRdb copy is limited to in-frame clones, with some not included. Among fewer than 35,000 clones listed, 85% to 90% were seen once. These receptors' targets are unknown. Time point reported: week 11, during vaccination. All doses held 300 ug of mutant IDH1 20-mer peptide, with topical imiquimod. The sample consisted of PBMCs, taken from a glioma patient whose treatment included an IDH1 peptide vaccine. The receptors derive from a young man with glioma.

V usage is TRBV30 and J usage is TRBJ1-2; D gene ambiguous. The CDR3 sequence is 12 residues long. Looked up from germline, CDR1 is GTSNPN and CDR2 is SVGIG (reference sequence). Between the trimmed V and J ends, which lost 2 bases and 6 bases, there was a span of 10 bases. In nucleotides, the CDR3 is TGTGCCTGGAGTCCACGGGCGGATGGCTACACCTTC. As protein: CAWSPRADGYTF.

J is TRBJ1-1 and V is TRBV7-9; a possible D gene is TRBD1 (5 bases). The germline CDR1 and CDR2 sequences are SEHNR and FQNEAQ (reference sequence). The CDR3 length is 17 residues. Trimming cost V 5 bases and J 1 base, with 20 bases left between them. This chain's CDR3 is CASSPPGGITQNTEAFF. For the CDR3, the DNA is TGTGCCAGCAGCCCGCCGGGGGGAATTACGCAGAACACTGAAGCTTTCTTT.

The J gene is TRBJ1-3, the V gene TRBV7-6; D is undetermined. Germline values: CDR1 SGHVS, CDR2 FNYEAQ. The CDR3 extends over 13 amino acids. V was clipped by 6 bases and J by 0 bases, with 6 bases between them. Here the CDR3 DNA reads TGTGCCAGCAGAGCTTACTCTGGAAACACCATATATTTT. The encoded protein is CASRAYSGNTIYF.

This chain uses TRBV5-8 with TRBJ1-5; a possible D gene is TRBD1 (5 bases). This CDR3 is 16 amino acids long. Between the trimmed V and J ends, which lost 4 bases and 4 bases, there was a span of 18 bases. Germline V gene sequence: CDR1 SGHTS, CDR2 YDEGEE. The CDR3 nucleotides read TGTGCCAGCAGCCCCCGAAAGGGGCTAGGGAATCAGCCCCAGCATTTT. Encoded protein: CASSPRKGLGNQPQHF.

CDR3 bases: TGTGCCAGCAGCCAACTCCAGGGTGGAAGCACAGATACGCAGTATTTT. Encoded protein: CASSQLQGGSTDTQYF. J is TRBJ2-3 and V is TRBV14; a weak D match, TRBD1 (5 bases). CDR3 length: 16 amino acids. Germline V gene lookup returns CDR1 SGHDN and CDR2 FVKESK. The ends were cut back, 2 bases at V and 0 bases at J, with 12 bases in the middle.

This clone was seen only once. The chain uses TRBV25-1 and TRBJ2-1, with D possibly TRBD1 on 5 matching bases. Deletions cut 5 bases from V and 0 bases from J, with 8 bases between. Germline loops: CDR1 MGHDK, CDR2 SYGVNS. This CDR3 has 14 residues. The CDR3 protein is CASSRQGSYNEQFF. CDR3 DNA: TGTGCCAGCAGTAGGCAGGGCTCCTACAATGAGCAGTTCTTC.

This chain uses TRBV4-3 with TRBJ2-7; 8 positions agree with TRBD2. Trimming removed 0 bases from V and 2 bases from J; junction bases left unmatched: 6. Germline CDR1 is LGHNA and CDR2 is YSLEER. The CDR3 runs 16 residues. The chain's CDR3 is CASSQEGPGGAYEQYF. The CDR3 nucleotides are TGCGCCAGCAGCCAAGAGGGACCCGGGGGGGCCTACGAGCAGTACTTC.

The chain has TRBV7-2 and TRBJ2-2, with D perhaps TRBD1 (5 bases). V was shortened by 3 bases and J by 6 bases, with 14 bases between the two germline ends. Germline loops: CDR1 SGHTA, CDR2 FQGNSA. This CDR3 contains 15 residues. This CDR3 reads CASSFQGPIPGELFF. The CDR3 DNA sequence: TGTGCCAGCAGCTTTCAGGGTCCGATCCCCGGGGAGCTGTTTTTT.

CDR3 in amino acids: CASSRTANYEQYF. In nucleotides, the CDR3 is TGTGCCAGCAGTAGAACAGCCAACTACGAGCAGTACTTC. J is TRBJ2-7 and V is TRBV5-8; no reliable D call. The V end lost 5 bases, the J end lost 3 bases, and 12 bases lay between the germline ends. Germline V CDR1 and CDR2: SGHTS, YDEGEE. The CDR3 totals 13 residues.

The chain carries TRBV10-2 and TRBJ2-6, with a possible D match to TRBD2 (5 bases). V was clipped by 3 bases and J by 4 bases, with 10 bases between them. This CDR3 spans 15 amino acids. The V gene's germline CDR1 is WSHSY and CDR2 SAAADI. The CDR3 loop reads CASSDEGSGANVLTF. The CDR3 bases are TGCGCCAGCAGTGATGAGGGCTCCGGGGCCAACGTCCTGACTTTC.

This chain uses TRBV4-2 with TRBJ1-2; 9 nucleotides match TRBD1. V lost 3 bases and J lost 8; bases outside the gene matches: 4. Germline V gene lookup returns CDR1 LGHNA and CDR2 YNFKEQ. The CDR3 loop spans 13 amino acids. The CDR3: CASSHWGQGGYTF. As DNA, the CDR3 is TGTGCCAGCAGCCACTGGGGACAGGGCGGCTACACCTTC.

The CDR3 bases are TGCGCCAGCAGCCAAGGGGTTGGGGGGTCCGGGAAAGAGACCCAGTACTTC. Its translation: CASSQGVGGSGKETQYF. V gene TRBV4-1 combines with J gene TRBJ2-5; weak D call: TRBD2 (6 bases). V was shortened by 1 base and J by 3 bases, with 18 bases between the two germline ends. From germline, CDR1 is MGHRA and CDR2 YSYEKL. The length of the CDR3 is 17 residues.

This clone was recorded only once. This rearrangement joins TRBV6-5 to TRBJ2-5; D ambiguous. CDR3 length equals 13 residues. In germline, CDR1 is MNHEY, CDR2 SVGAGI. Trimming left V 5 bases short and J 5 bases short, with 12 bases between. The CDR3 here is CASSEQKRETQYF. CDR3 in DNA: TGTGCCAGCAGTGAACAGAAGAGGGAGACCCAGTACTTC.

The chain joins TRBV4-3 to TRBJ2-7, with 12 bases matching TRBD2. V lost 1 base to trimming and J lost 0 bases; unmatched junction nucleotides: 13. Germline CDR1 reads LGHNA; CDR2 reads YSLEER. This CDR3 spans 20 amino acids. The CDR3 reads CASSQAPGLAGGPSSYEQYF. CDR3 sequence (DNA): TGCGCCAGCAGCCAAGCCCCAGGGCTAGCGGGAGGGCCTAGCTCCTACGAGCAGTACTTC.

The chain recombines TRBV6-5 with TRBJ1-3, with D possibly matching TRBD1 (5 bases). The CDR3 is made up of 15 amino acids. Germline V gene data show CDR1 as MNHEY and CDR2 as SVGAGI. The germline V and J ends were trimmed by 2 bases and 2 bases, with 10 bases remaining between them. The CDR3, as DNA: TGTGCCAGCAGTTACGGGGCAGGGACTGGAAACACCATATATTTT. Residues: CASSYGAGTGNTIYF.

This clone was counted a single time. This sequence joins TRBV5-1 and TRBJ2-3, with 8 bases aligning to TRBD1. This CDR3 spans 15 amino acids. Germline loops: CDR1 SGHRS, CDR2 YFSETQ. V shed 4 bases and J 5 bases; nucleotides not matched to a gene: 9. As DNA, the CDR3 is TGCGCCAGCAGCATAGGACAGGGTCATAAAGATACGCAGTATTTT. This encodes CASSIGQGHKDTQYF. Using reference TRBV5-1 and TRBJ2-3 for the parts outside the CDR3, the full variable domain is KAGVTQTPRYLIKTRGQQVTLSCSPISGHRSVSWYQQTPGQGLQFLFEYFSETQRNKGNFPGRFSGRQFSNSRSEMNVSTLELGDSALYLCASSIGQGHKDTQYFGPGTRLTVL.

V is TRBV5-1 and J is TRBJ2-5, with D possibly matching TRBD2 (5 bases). Germline CDR1 and CDR2: SGHRS and YFSETQ. Trimming removed 4 bases from V and 5 bases from J, with 21 bases in between. This CDR3 has 16 amino acids. The DNA for the CDR3 is TGCGCCAGCAGCCCGAGAGGAGGCGGGCCTAGGGAGACCCAGTACTTC. The encoded protein is CASSPRGGGPRETQYF. Combining the CDR3 with reference TRBV5-1 and TRBJ2-5 gives the whole variable domain KAGVTQTPRYLIKTRGQQVTLSCSPISGHRSVSWYQQTPGQGLQFLFEYFSETQRNKGNFPGRFSGRQFSNSRSEMNVSTLELGDSALYLCASSPRGGGPRETQYFGPGTRLLVL.

The rearrangement joins TRBV19 to TRBJ2-7; D perhaps matches TRBD1 (6 bases). The CDR3 spans 14 residues. Trimming pared 5 bases from V and 6 bases from J, leaving 17 bases between. Germline assignment: CDR1 LNHDA and CDR2 SQIVND (reference sequence). CDR3 bases: TGTGCCAGTAGTCCGTCAGGGGATAGGGTCGAGCAGTACTTC. Translation gives CASSPSGDRVEQYF.

This chain joins TRBV7-2 and TRBJ1-2; maybe TRBD1 (6 bases). Germline loops: CDR1 SGHTA, CDR2 FQGNSA. Trimming removed 6 bases at V and 6 bases at J, with 14 bases between. The CDR3 runs to 13 residues. CDR3 protein: CASSRNPGDGYTF. CDR3 DNA sequence: TGTGCCAGCAGTCGGAACCCAGGGGATGGCTACACCTTC.

J is TRBJ2-1 and V is TRBV27, with D possibly being TRBD1 (6 bases). The germline V and J ends were trimmed by 4 bases and 5 bases, with 18 bases remaining between them. The CDR3 runs to 16 residues. Germline CDR1 and CDR2: MNHEY and SMNVEV (reference sequence). Here the CDR3 reads CASSSLTGWRDNEQFF. CDR3 sequence (DNA): TGTGCCAGCAGTTCCCTAACAGGGTGGCGGGACAATGAGCAGTTCTTC.

This chain links TRBV15 with TRBJ1-1, with D unresolved. The CDR3 loop spans 14 amino acids. Germline CDR1 is LNHNV and CDR2 is YYDKDF (reference sequence). Deletions cut 0 bases from V and 4 bases from J, with 9 bases between. In DNA, the CDR3 is TGTGCCACCAGCAGAGATTTCAGCGGCACTGAAGCTTTCTTT. Translating it yields CATSRDFSGTEAFF.

V and J are TRBV7-6 and TRBJ1-6; 7 bases match TRBD1. With V trimmed by 1 base and J by 10 bases, 10 bases remained unmatched. The CDR3 totals 16 residues. Germline V gene lookup returns CDR1 SGHVS and CDR2 FNYEAQ. CDR3 coding DNA: TGTGCCAGCAGCTTAGAGGGACAGAGGCTCCGCTCACCCCTCCACTTT. Translating gives CASSLEGQRLRSPLHF.

The rearrangement uses TRBV18 and TRBJ1-1; 7 bases fit TRBD1. The germline V gene encodes CDR1 KGHSH and CDR2 LQKENI. The V gene end was trimmed by 4 bases and the J gene end by 1 base; junction bases not matched to a gene: 9. The CDR3 runs to 16 residues. The CDR3 DNA follows: TGTGCCAGCTCACAATCTCGGGGACAGCCGAACACTGAAGCTTTCTTT. As protein: CASSQSRGQPNTEAFF.

The sample holds a few counts of this clone. V gene TRBV28 combines with J gene TRBJ1-4; 8 bases map to TRBD1. V lost 2 bases and J lost 6; bases outside the gene matches: 2. This CDR3 is built from 14 residues. Germline V gene lookup returns CDR1 MDHEN and CDR2 SYDVKM. The CDR3 protein is CASSLRTGYEKLFF. Written as DNA, the CDR3 is TGTGCCAGCAGTTTACGGACAGGGTATGAAAAACTGTTTTTT.

This clone was seen just once. V gene TRBV6-5 combines with J gene TRBJ2-7; a weak D match, TRBD2 (5 bases). V lost 5 bases to trimming and J lost 2 bases, with 13 bases between them. CDR1 and CDR2 from the germline V gene are MNHEY and SVGAGI. The CDR3 has 14 amino acids. As DNA, the CDR3 is TGTGCCAGCAGTCCCGGGATCTATACCTACGAGCAGTACTTC. This gives the protein CASSPGIYTYEQYF.

The rearrangement joins TRBV4-3 to TRBJ1-6; D gene unclear. The CDR3 contains 13 residues. V shed 0 bases and J shed 7 bases, with 4 bases lying between them. Germline loops: CDR1 LGHNA, CDR2 YSLEER. The DNA of the CDR3 is TGCGCCAGCAGCCAAGATTGGAATTCACCCCTCCACTTT. Translated, it gives CASSQDWNSPLHF.

The V and J genes are TRBV4-2 and TRBJ2-3, with D possibly matching TRBD2 (5 bases). Germline V CDR1 and CDR2: LGHNA, YNFKEQ. The CDR3 contains 14 residues. V lost 2 bases, J lost 4 bases, and 10 bases lay in between. This chain's CDR3 is CASSQSPSPDTQYF. In DNA, the CDR3 is TGTGCCAGCAGCCAAAGTCCTAGCCCAGATACGCAGTATTTT.